Listed here are 14 T cell receptor beta chains from one sample, sequenced in a study of T cells expressing NK-cell markers. TCRdb processed the 5' RACE reads again and assigns one entry to each CDR3 protein, with no DNA. The listing contains about 550,000 distinct CDR3 sequences. Source material: blood T cells: a sorted CD56 or NKG2C T cell subset, CD4+ or CD8+ T cells, or bulk PBMC T cells (not recorded which). Source of these receptors: a man younger than 35 in good health.

V and J are TRBV5-1 and TRBJ2-3; TCRdb selects TRBD2, and the lack of DNA leaves this call unchecked. This CDR3 comprises 15 residues. CDR1 SGHRS and CDR2 YFSETQ come from the germline V gene. CDR3 sequence reads: CASSSAAGHVPTQYF.

The chain is built from TRBV27 and TRBJ1-2; TCRdb proposes TRBD1, but this gene call is untestable without DNA. The length of the CDR3 is 14 residues. Germline loops: CDR1 MNHEY, CDR2 SMNVEV (reference sequence). The CDR3 reads CASPLGQGFYGYTF.

V and J are TRBV5-1 and TRBJ1-2; TCRdb selects TRBD1, and the lack of DNA leaves this call unchecked. CDR1 and CDR2 from the germline V gene are SGHRS and YFSETQ. The CDR3 is 17 amino acids. CDR3 protein: CASSLRDRGVPNYGYTF.

The J gene is TRBJ2-5, the V gene TRBV24-1. CDR3 length: 13 amino acids. CDR1 and CDR2 from the germline V gene are KGHDR and SFDVKD. CDR3 in amino acids: CATSDRLQETQYF.

The chain carries TRBV7-6 and TRBJ2-1; TCRdb returns TRBD2, unconfirmable since there is no DNA. Germline CDR1 reads SGHVS; CDR2 reads FNYEAQ. There are 17 residues in the CDR3. CDR3 region: CASSLEGGLAGGMKQFF.

The chain uses TRBV12-3 or TRBV12-4 and TRBJ2-3; as DNA is missing, the TRBD1 call by TCRdb cannot be tested. This CDR3 region has 15 residues. The chain's CDR3 is CASRMGFGATDTQYF.

The chain uses TRBV7-9 and TRBJ2-5; TCRdb returns TRBD1, unconfirmable since there is no DNA. Germline V lookup: CDR1 SEHNR, CDR2 FQNEAQ (reference sequence). The CDR3 length is 13 residues. Here the CDR3 reads CASSLQGAETQYF. Looking up the rest from reference TRBV7-9 and TRBJ2-5 gives the full variable domain: DTGVSQNPRHKITKRGQNVTFRCDPISEHNRLYWYRQTLGQGPEFLTYFQNEAQLEKSRLLSDRFSAERPKGSFSTLEIQRTEQGDSAMYLCASSLQGAETQYFGPGTRLLVL.

The chain is built from TRBV20-1 and TRBJ1-5. The CDR3 runs 15 residues. Germline CDR1 is DFQATT and CDR2 is SNEGSKA (reference sequence). Here the CDR3 reads CSARDQWTGNQPQHF.

V and J are TRBV3-1 and TRBJ2-2; there is no DNA to check the TCRdb D call of TRBD1. The germline gives CDR1 LGHDT, CDR2 YNNKEL (reference sequence). The CDR3 runs to 15 residues. CDR3 amino acids: CASSHSGHFTGELFF. The entire variable domain, with the rest obtained from reference TRBV3-1 and TRBJ2-2, is as follows: DTAVSQTPKYLVTQMGNDKSIKCEQNLGHDTMYWYKQDSKKFLKIMFSYNNKELIINETVPNRFSPKSPDKAHLNLHINSLELGDSAVYFCASSHSGHFTGELFFGEGSRLTVL.

The chain combines TRBV5-1 with TRBJ1-1; TCRdb outputs TRBD1, but without DNA this stays unchecked. Germline V CDR1 and CDR2: SGHRS, YFSETQ. The CDR3 loop spans 14 amino acids. CDR3 sequence: CASSRQVVGTEAFF.

The chain recombines TRBV11-2 with TRBJ2-1; the D call from TCRdb, TRBD2, cannot be confirmed without DNA. The germline CDR1 and CDR2 sequences are SGHAT and FQNNGV. This CDR3 is 19 amino acids long. CDR3 region: CASSSGLAGRLSSYNEQFF.

The chain has TRBV5-1 and TRBJ2-1. Per the germline V gene, CDR1 is SGHRS and CDR2 is YFSETQ. The CDR3 is made up of 12 amino acids. The CDR3 here is CASSESYDEQFF. The variable domain in full, with the rest retrieved from reference TRBV5-1 and TRBJ2-1, is KAGVTQTPRYLIKTRGQQVTLSCSPISGHRSVSWYQQTPGQGLQFLFEYFSETQRNKGNFPGRFSGRQFSNSRSEMNVSTLELGDSALYLCASSESYDEQFFGPGTRLTVL.

The rearrangement links TRBV20-1 to TRBJ2-3; TCRdb's D call of TRBD2 is untestable without DNA. CDR1 and CDR2 (germline): DFQATT, SNEGSKA (reference sequence). The CDR3 has 17 amino acids. The CDR3 sequence is CSARDRRERGGPDTQYF.

The chain couples TRBV19 to TRBJ1-1; TCRdb's D call of TRBD1 is untestable without DNA. This CDR3 spans 15 amino acids. Germline V gene lookup returns CDR1 LNHDA and CDR2 SQIVND (reference sequence). CDR3 loop: CASLNGGGMNTEAFF.